This T cell receptor (beta chain) was observed in a study of identical twins. Study outcomes and limitations: Within twin pairs, the out-of-frame alpha sequences they shared showed excess low generation probability. High-abundance cord blood beta clonotypes had fewer insertions; memory repertoires showed none. Out-of-frame beta chain sequences displayed weaker excess sharing between twins. Modelling underestimated the level of out-of-frame TCR alpha sharing observed in monozygotic twins.

One entry per CDR3 protein results from TCRdb running MiXCR on the 5' RACE reads. The table shows roughly 1,500,000 distinct CDR3 sequences, with under 35% occurring only once. On this clonotype itself: The antigen is unknown.

The germline V gene encodes CDR1 SNHLY and CDR2 FYNNEI. CDR3 size: 14 residues. This receptor was taken from a newborn girl in good health. The rearrangement links TRBV2 to TRBJ2-1; no firm D call. The tail of the sequence fits TRBJ2-7 better, so the J call may be wrong. Sequenced input: cord blood. Here the CDR3 DNA reads TGTGCCAGCAGTGAGTGGGGTGGTTACAATGAGCAGTACTTC. Translated, it gives CASSEWGGYNEQYF.